The clone carrying this T cell receptor (beta chain) was found once. Its target is unknown. V dropped 4 bases and J dropped 4 bases, with 16 bases sitting between them. The CDR3 spans 15 residues. Germline-derived CDR1 and CDR2 are SGHTA and FQGNSA. TCRdb called the reads again in MiXCR, with one record for every CDR3 protein. Of approximately 180,000 distinct CDR3 sequences in the sample, about 18% were seen once. The source of the sample is a study of T cell repertoires in cytomegalovirus infection. Across the study: An indication of both CMV infection and matching HLA type came from public TCR beta signatures. Study-wide points: Cumulative public TCR beta family frequency identified carriers of CMV plus the relevant HLA. HLA-C-restricted TCR beta clonotypes specific for CMV led the ex vivo response.

This TCR came from a human donor in good health (CMV status not recorded). Some clones in this sample may be carry-over from other donors' samples. The sample was CD8+ T cells from PBMCs. V is TRBV7-2 and J is TRBJ1-1, with D uncertain. CDR3 nucleotide sequence: TGTGCCAGCAGCTCGACTCCTTTATTTTTCACTGAAGCTTTCTTT. Protein: CASSSTPLFFTEAFF.